This T cell receptor (delta chain) was sequenced in a study of gamma-delta T cells after stem cell transplantation. This clone was seen only once. One base separates it from a far larger clone, so it is likely a read error. The CDR3 sequence is 14 residues long. Trimming took off 5 bases at V and 4 bases at J, with 16 bases between the two ends. Germline CDR1 is GEAIGNYY and CDR2 is EKD. TCRdb redid the clone calls on the RT-PCR reads with CATT. Altogether approximately 3,000 delta-chain clones are present, around a third being singletons, with the ten largest covering 20% to 25%. This sequence was found in a human donor. It is not recorded whose cells these are; they may come from a transplant donor. Sequenced sample: gamma-delta T cells. This rearrangement joins TRDV2 to TRDJ1, with a possible D match to TRDD3 (5 bases). CDR3 nucleotides: TGTGCCTGTGTCGTACCGGGGGCCGACGATAAACTCATCTTT. Translating it yields CACVVPGADDKLIF.